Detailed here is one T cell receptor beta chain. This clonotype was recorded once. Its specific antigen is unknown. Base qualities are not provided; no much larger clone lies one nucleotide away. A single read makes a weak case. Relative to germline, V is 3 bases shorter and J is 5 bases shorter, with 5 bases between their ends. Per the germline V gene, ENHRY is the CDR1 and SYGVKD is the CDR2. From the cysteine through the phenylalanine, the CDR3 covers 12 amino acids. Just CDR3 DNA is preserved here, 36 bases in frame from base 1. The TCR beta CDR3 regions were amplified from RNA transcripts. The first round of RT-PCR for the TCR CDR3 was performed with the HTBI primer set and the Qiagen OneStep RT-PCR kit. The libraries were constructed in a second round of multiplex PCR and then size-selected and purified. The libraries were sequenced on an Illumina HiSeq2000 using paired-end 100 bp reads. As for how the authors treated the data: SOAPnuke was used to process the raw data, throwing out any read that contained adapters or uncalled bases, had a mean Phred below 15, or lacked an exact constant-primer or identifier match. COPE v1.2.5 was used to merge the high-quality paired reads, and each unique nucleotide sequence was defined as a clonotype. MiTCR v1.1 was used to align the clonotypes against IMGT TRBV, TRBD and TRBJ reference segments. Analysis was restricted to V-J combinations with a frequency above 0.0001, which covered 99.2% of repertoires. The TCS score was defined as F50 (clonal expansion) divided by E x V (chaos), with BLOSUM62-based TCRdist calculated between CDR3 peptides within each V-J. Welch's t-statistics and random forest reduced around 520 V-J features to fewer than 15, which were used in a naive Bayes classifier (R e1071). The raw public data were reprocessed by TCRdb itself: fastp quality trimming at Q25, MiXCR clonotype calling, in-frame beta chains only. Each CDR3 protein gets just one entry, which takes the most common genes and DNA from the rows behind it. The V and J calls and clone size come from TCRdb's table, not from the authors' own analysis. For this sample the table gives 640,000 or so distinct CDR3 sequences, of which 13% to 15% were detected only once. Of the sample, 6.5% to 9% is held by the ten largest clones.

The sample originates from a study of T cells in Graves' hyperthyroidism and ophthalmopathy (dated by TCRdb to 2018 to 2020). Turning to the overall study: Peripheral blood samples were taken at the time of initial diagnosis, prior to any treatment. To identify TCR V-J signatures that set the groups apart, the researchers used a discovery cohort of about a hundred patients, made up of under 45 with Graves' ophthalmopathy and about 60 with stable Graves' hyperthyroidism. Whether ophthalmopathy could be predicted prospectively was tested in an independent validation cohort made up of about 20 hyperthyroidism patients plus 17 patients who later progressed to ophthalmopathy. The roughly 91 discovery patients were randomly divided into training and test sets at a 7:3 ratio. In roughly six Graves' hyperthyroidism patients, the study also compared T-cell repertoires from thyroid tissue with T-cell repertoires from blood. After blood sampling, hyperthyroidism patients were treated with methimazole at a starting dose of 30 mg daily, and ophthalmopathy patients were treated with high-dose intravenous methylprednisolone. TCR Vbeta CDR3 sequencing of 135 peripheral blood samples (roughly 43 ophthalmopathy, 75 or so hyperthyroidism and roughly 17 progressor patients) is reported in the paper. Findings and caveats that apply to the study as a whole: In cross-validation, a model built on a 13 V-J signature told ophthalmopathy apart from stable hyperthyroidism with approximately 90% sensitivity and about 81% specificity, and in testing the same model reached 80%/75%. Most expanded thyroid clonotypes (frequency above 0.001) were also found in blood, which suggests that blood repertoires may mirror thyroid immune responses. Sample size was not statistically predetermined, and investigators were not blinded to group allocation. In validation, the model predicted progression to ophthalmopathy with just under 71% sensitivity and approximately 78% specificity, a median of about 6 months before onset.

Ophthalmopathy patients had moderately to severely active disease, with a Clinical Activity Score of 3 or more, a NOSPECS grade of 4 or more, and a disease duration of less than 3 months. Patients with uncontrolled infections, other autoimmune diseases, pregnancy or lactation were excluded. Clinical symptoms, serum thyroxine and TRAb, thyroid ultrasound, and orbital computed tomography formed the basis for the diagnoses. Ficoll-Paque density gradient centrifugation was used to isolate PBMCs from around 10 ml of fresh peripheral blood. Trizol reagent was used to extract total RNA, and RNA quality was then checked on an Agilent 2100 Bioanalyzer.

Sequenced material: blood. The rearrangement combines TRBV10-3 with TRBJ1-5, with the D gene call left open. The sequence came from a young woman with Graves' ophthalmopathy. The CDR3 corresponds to CAISDFDQPQHF. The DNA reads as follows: TGTGCCATCAGTGACTTCGATCAGCCCCAGCATTTT.